Reported below is one T cell receptor (beta chain). This clone was counted only a few times. Its antigen specificity is not known. Per-base qualities were not stored, and no clone one base away is much larger. These data come from a study of PD-1 blockade in classical Hodgkin lymphoma (dated by TCRdb to between 2020 and 2021). About the full investigation: Nivolumab dosing was 3 mg/kg intravenously every 2 weeks, continuing until either disease progression or unacceptable toxicity. A peripheral blood immune signature of response to PD-1 blockade in classical Hodgkin lymphoma was defined using TCR beta sequencing and CyTOF. Paper-wide results and their limitations: The study covered only a single clinical trial cohort, and the causes of the repertoire differences, possibly disease activity or prior therapy, were still not defined. Lower diversity was observed in patients in whom nivolumab was started less than 1 year after ASCT, and these patients were excluded from later analyses so that confounding by immune reconstitution would be avoided. Baseline TCR diversity was reported to be lower in newly diagnosed patients than in healthy donors, and even lower in relapsed/refractory patients. Trial patients with a complete response had baseline diversity similar to that of newly diagnosed patients, while partial responders and progressors had significantly lower diversity. By C4D1, a significant rise was seen in CD4+ TCR diversity but not in CD8+ TCR diversity (p=0.0027 vs p=0.16), and the rise was most apparent among complete responders (p=0.02).

From the germline V gene, CDR1 is MGHDK and CDR2 is SYGVNS. The CDR3 goes from the cysteine to the phenylalanine over 16 residues. Just the 48-base CDR3 DNA is kept, in frame starting at base 1. After removal of 2 bases from V and 2 bases from J, the junction retains 4 bases not matched to a gene. In light of the paper, this sample's time point label describes: cycle 2 day 1 (C2D1) of nivolumab. Relapse after autologous stem cell transplantation had occurred in all trial patients, and cohorts A, B and C were distinguished by prior brentuximab vedotin exposure. The trial cohort included some 53 patients with relapsed/refractory classical Hodgkin lymphoma, and each patient had a best overall response of complete response, partial response or progressive disease. In the multi-cohort phase II CheckMate 205 trial, trial patients received single-agent nivolumab. An independent review committee assessed best overall response by applying the 2007 International Working Group response criteria. PBMCs from the trial were collected at three points: immediately before nivolumab initiation (C1D1), and during therapy at cycle 2 day 1 and cycle 4 day 1. Peripheral blood was collected in 8 mL Vacutainer Cell Preparation Tubes, from which PBMCs were isolated by centrifugation and then cryopreserved.

Genomic DNA was extracted with the Qiagen DNeasy kit from unsorted PBMCs and from negatively selected CD4+ and CD8+ fractions. TCR beta CDR3 regions were subjected to amplification by immunoSEQ multiplex PCR with primers that anneal to V and J segments. A synthetic immune receptor repertoire was used to minimize amplification bias, and any remaining bias was removed computationally after sequencing. From the authors' description of their analysis: Custom Python scripts were used to quantify repertoire diversity as the Shannon entropy index. Unsorted, CD4+ and CD8+ repertoires were analyzed separately, except in combined analyses where CD4+ and CD8+ sequences were merged in silico. A clone counted as expanded when the clone's frequency after treatment rose at least 2-fold relative to C1D1, and clones undetected at baseline were given a pseudocount of 0.5. Clones with 0 or 1 copy at C1D1 were classified as singleton clones, and clones with 2 or more copies were classified as non-singleton clones. Clones expanded in unsorted samples were labelled as CD4+, CD8+ or unknown by matching protein sequences in sorted samples from the same patient. Wilcoxon tests on paired samples were used to test diversity changes from C1D1 to C4D1. TCRdb mirrors the immuneACCESS table, restricted to in-frame sequences. Some clones are absent from its copies; in checked studies, under half trace to an unresolved V gene, and the reason for the others is unknown. V, J and clone size reflect that table, while D and trimming were determined from the DNA. The sample table lists 25,000 to 35,000 clones, 55% to 75% of them with a count of one. The leading ten clones occupy nearly 15% of the sample.

The TCR originated in a human donor with classical Hodgkin lymphoma. Sequenced here: peripheral blood mononuclear cells (PBMCs), sampled before the second cycle of nivolumab. The chain couples TRBV25-1 to TRBJ2-3; 10 central nucleotides agree with TRBD2. The CDR3 sequence is CASSEVAGGLTDTQYF. The bases read TGTGCCAGCAGTGAAGTAGCGGGGGGCCTCACAGATACGCAGTATTTT.